A single sample gave rise to the 22 T cell receptor beta chains below, sequenced in a study of cytomegalovirus exposure and HLA in healthy donors. Profiled with immunoSEQ multiplex PCR; TCRdb holds only in-frame clones, not every one. The sample consists of a few hundred thousand clones, about nine tenths of them appearing once. Sequencing input: PBMCs. Receptor source: a woman aged 18-35 years in good health and CMV-seronegative.

V usage is TRBV5-8 and J usage is TRBJ2-1; 8 nucleotides align to TRBD2. The CDR3 loop spans 12 amino acids. The junction had 4 bases not matched to a gene; V was cut back by 1 base and J by 13 bases. CDR1 and CDR2 (germline): SGHTS, YDEGEE. As DNA, the CDR3 is TGTGCCAGCAGCTTGCGGGAGGGCGGCCAGTTCTTC. It translates to CASSLREGGQFF. Based on the CDR3 plus reference TRBV5-8 and TRBJ2-1, the full variable domain is EAGVTQSPTHLIKTRGQQATLRCSPISGHTSVYWYQQALGLGLQFLLWYDEGEERNRGNFPPRFSGRQFPNYSSELNVNALELEDSALYLCASSLREGGQFFGPGTRLTVL.

CDR3 residues: CSVAGTGNEKLFF. The CDR3 DNA follows: TGCAGCGTTGCTGGGACAGGTAATGAAAAACTGTTTTTT. V usage is TRBV29-1 and J usage is TRBJ1-4; 8 bases line up with TRBD1. Losses at the gene ends were 4 bases for V and 4 bases for J; bases not matched to a gene: 2. There are 13 residues in the CDR3. CDR1 and CDR2 from the germline V gene are SQVTM and ANQGSEA. The full variable domain, its missing parts supplied by reference TRBV29-1 and TRBJ1-4, is SAVISQKPSRDICQRGTSLTIQCQVDSQVTMMFWYRQQPGQSLTLIATANQGSEATYESGFVIDKFPISRPNLTFSTLTVSNMSPEDSSIYLCSVAGTGNEKLFFGSGTQLSVL.

The V gene is TRBV4-3, the J gene TRBJ2-1, with 9 bases aligning to TRBD2. Per the germline V gene, CDR1 is LGHNA and CDR2 is YSLEER. The V segment lost 0 bases and the J segment 6 bases; nucleotides outside the gene matches: 3. The CDR3 is made up of 15 amino acids. CDR3 DNA sequence: TGCGCCAGCAGCCAAGATGGCGGGAGGGCCAATGAGCAGTTCTTC. Translating gives CASSQDGGRANEQFF.

The rearrangement joins TRBV18 to TRBJ1-5, with D perhaps matching TRBD1 (5 bases). This CDR3 region has 14 residues. V gave up 6 bases and J gave up 3 bases, with 12 bases separating them. The germline V gene has CDR1 KGHSH and CDR2 LQKENI. CDR3 coding DNA: TGTGCCAGCTCGCAGGGAGGAATCAATCAGCCCCAGCATTTT. Amino acids: CASSQGGINQPQHF.

The chain joins TRBV19 to TRBJ2-7, with D possibly matching TRBD2 (5 bases). Germline-derived CDR1 and CDR2 are LNHDA and SQIVND (reference sequence). V was trimmed by 5 bases and J by 2 bases, leaving 10 bases between them. The CDR3 is made up of 13 amino acids. The CDR3 sequence: CASSAGLPYEQYF. DNA of the CDR3: TGTGCCAGTAGTGCCGGACTTCCCTACGAGCAGTACTTC.

V usage is TRBV18 and J usage is TRBJ2-7; 9 nucleotides line up with TRBD2. The germline V gene encodes CDR1 KGHSH and CDR2 LQKENI. This CDR3 has 16 residues. V dropped 1 base and J dropped 1; count of bases not matched to a gene: 5. CDR3 coding DNA: TGTGCCAGCTCACCACAGGCTAGCGGGAATTCCTACGAGCAGTACTTC. As protein: CASSPQASGNSYEQYF.

The chain links TRBV2 to TRBJ1-3, with TRBD1 as a possible D gene (5 bases). This CDR3 has 17 amino acids. Germline V gives CDR1 SNHLY, CDR2 FYNNEI. V was cut by 2 bases and J by 1 base, with 15 bases left in between. For the CDR3, the DNA is TGTGCCAGCAGTGAATGGGCAGGGTATTTTTCTGGAAACACCATATATTTT. It translates to CASSEWAGYFSGNTIYF.

The chain employs TRBV5-1 and TRBJ1-2; D remains unclear. Trimming left V 1 base short and J 4 bases short, with 8 bases between. The germline V gene has CDR1 SGHRS and CDR2 YFSETQ. The CDR3 covers 13 residues. The CDR3 spells CASSLLGLYGYTF. The CDR3 coding sequence is TGCGCCAGCAGCTTGCTTGGACTCTATGGCTACACCTTC.

This rearrangement joins TRBV27 to TRBJ1-4, with 8 bases identical to TRBD1. V trimming: 0 bases; J trimming: 5 bases; junction bases outside the gene matches: 2. Germline values: CDR1 MNHEY, CDR2 SMNVEV (reference sequence). This CDR3 contains 15 residues. In nucleotides, the CDR3 is TGTGCCAGCAGTTTATCGACAGGGGTAAATGAAAAACTGTTTTTT. This sequence encodes CASSLSTGVNEKLFF.

The chain joins TRBV18 to TRBJ2-1; D remains ambiguous. Looked up from germline, CDR1 is KGHSH and CDR2 is LQKENI. The CDR3 is 15 residues long. Trimming removed 3 bases from V and 7 bases from J, with 16 bases in between. CDR3 DNA sequence: TGTGCCAGCTCACCTGCTAGTTTATACCCGAATGAGCAGTTCTTC. Its translation is CASSPASLYPNEQFF.

The CDR3 DNA follows: TGCGCCAGCAGTCAGACTGACAGGGGGCTACAGCAGCCCCAGCATTTT. Residues: CASSQTDRGLQQPQHF. The V call is TRBV23-1, the J call TRBJ1-5; 10 bases are shared with TRBD1. TRBV23-1 is an open reading frame whose function is uncertain. V lost 3 bases, J lost 7 bases, and 9 bases stayed unmatched. This CDR3 contains 16 residues.

This clone occurred a few times. This chain joins TRBV6-5 and TRBJ2-7; maybe TRBD1 (5 bases). CDR1 is MNHEY, CDR2 SVGAGI, per germline. The CDR3 covers 11 residues. V was cut by 5 bases and J by 7 bases, with 9 bases left in between. CDR3 sequence reads: CASSNYREQYF. The DNA of the CDR3 is TGTGCCAGCAGTAATTACAGGGAGCAGTACTTC.

This chain joins TRBV7-2 and TRBJ1-1; D is unclear. The V gene lost 5 bases and the J gene lost 11 bases, with 15 bases spanning the gap. The length of the CDR3 is 12 residues. Germline V gives CDR1 SGHTA, CDR2 FQGNSA. CDR3 in DNA: TGTGCCAGCAGCGAAATGGAGGCACCCGCTTTCTTT. This translates into CASSEMEAPAFF.

V usage is TRBV7-6 and J usage is TRBJ2-1; 9 bases agree with TRBD2. This CDR3 region has 16 residues. The V segment lost 0 bases and the J segment 8 bases; nucleotides outside the gene matches: 8. CDR1 and CDR2 from the germline V gene are SGHVS and FNYEAQ. CDR3 protein: CASSLATAGGPDEQFF. The DNA for the CDR3 is TGTGCCAGCAGCTTAGCGACGGCGGGAGGGCCCGATGAGCAGTTCTTC. The full variable domain, with the rest looked up from reference TRBV7-6 and TRBJ2-1, is GAGVSQSPRYKVTKRGQDVALRCDPISGHVSLYWYRQALGQGPEFLTYFNYEAQQDKSGLPNDRFSAERPEGSISTLTIQRTEQRDSAMYRCASSLATAGGPDEQFFGPGTRLTVL.

The chain combines TRBV27 with TRBJ2-1; 9 bases agree with TRBD2. V was pared by 1 base and J by 6 bases, with 7 bases of the junction left unmatched. The CDR3 spans 16 residues. CDR1 and CDR2 (germline): MNHEY, SMNVEV (reference sequence). The CDR3 sequence is CASSLWPSGIRNEQFF. For the CDR3, the DNA is TGTGCCAGCAGTTTATGGCCTAGCGGGATCCGCAATGAGCAGTTCTTC.

The gene calls are TRBV5-1 and TRBJ2-7, with 7 bases that match TRBD2. Germline CDR1 SGHRS, CDR2 YFSETQ. V trimming: 0 bases; J trimming: 3 bases; junction bases outside the gene matches: 6. The CDR3 spans 15 residues. CDR3 residues: CASSLEASGDYEQYF. CDR3 sequence (DNA): TGCGCCAGCAGCTTGGAAGCTAGCGGTGACTACGAGCAGTACTTC.

This chain links TRBV28 with TRBJ2-2, with D maybe TRBD2 (7 bases). The V gene's germline CDR1 is MDHEN and CDR2 SYDVKM. CDR3 length: 18 residues. With 2 bases removed from V and 4 bases from J, the gap between germline ends came to 20 bases. The CDR3 bases are TGTGCCAGCAGTTTAACCCCGCTGAAGGGGGAGGGCACCGGGGAGCTGTTTTTT. Amino acids: CASSLTPLKGEGTGELFF.

V usage is TRBV5-1 and J usage is TRBJ2-7; maybe TRBD2 (6 bases). Trimming removed 3 bases at V and 2 bases at J, with 12 bases between. Germline-derived CDR1 and CDR2 are SGHRS and YFSETQ. CDR3 length: 14 residues. This chain's CDR3 is CASSYRDSAYEQYF. CDR3 DNA: TGCGCCAGCAGCTACCGGGACTCGGCCTACGAGCAGTACTTC.

V usage is TRBV11-3 and J usage is TRBJ2-7; D gene unclear. V lost 0 bases and J 6 bases, leaving 9 bases between the germline ends. This CDR3 comprises 13 residues. Germline CDR1 is SGHNT and CDR2 is YENEEA. The DNA of the CDR3 is TGTGCCAGCAGCTTAGATCCGGTTGCCGAGCAGTACTTC. It encodes CASSLDPVAEQYF.

The chain couples TRBV14 to TRBJ2-7, with D maybe TRBD2 (6 bases). This CDR3 has 14 residues. Germline CDR1 is SGHDN and CDR2 is FVKESK. Trimming removed 3 bases at V and 4 bases at J, with 13 bases between. CDR3 in amino acids: CASSHGTLRYEQYF. As DNA, the CDR3 is TGTGCCAGCAGCCACGGGACTCTAAGATACGAGCAGTACTTC.

The chain combines TRBV27 with TRBJ2-2; the match to TRBD2 covers 14 bases. The CDR3 runs 19 residues. J lost 0 bases, V lost 2 bases, and 5 bases had no gene match. Germline assignment: CDR1 MNHEY and CDR2 SMNVEV (reference sequence). CDR3 residues: CASSLVGLAGGANTGELFF. The CDR3 DNA reads TGTGCCAGCAGTTTAGTCGGACTAGCGGGAGGTGCGAACACCGGGGAGCTGTTTTTT.

The chain carries TRBV6-5 and TRBJ2-7, with 9 bases matching TRBD1. Germline lookup yields CDR1 MNHEY and CDR2 SVGAGI. The CDR3 runs to 14 residues. The J segment lost 6 bases and the V segment lost 6 bases, leaving 9 bases of the junction unmatched. The CDR3 DNA reads TGTGCCAGCAGCGACGGGACAGGGAAAAGCGAGCAGTACTTC. Its translation: CASSDGTGKSEQYF.